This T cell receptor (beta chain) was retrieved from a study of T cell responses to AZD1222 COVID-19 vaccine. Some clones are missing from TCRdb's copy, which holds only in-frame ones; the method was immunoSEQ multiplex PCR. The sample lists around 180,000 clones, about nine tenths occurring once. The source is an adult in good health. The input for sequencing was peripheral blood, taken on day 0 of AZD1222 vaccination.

The chain's CDR3 is CASSLRQAGNTIYF. In DNA form, the CDR3 reads TGTGCCAGCAGCTTGCGGCAGGCGGGAAACACCATATATTTT. The rearrangement uses TRBV5-6 and TRBJ1-3; no firm D call. CDR3 length equals 14 residues. V lost 1 base to trimming and J lost 4 bases, with 9 bases between them. Germline values: CDR1 SGHDT, CDR2 YYEEEE.